The 30 T cell receptor beta chains in this list originate from one sample, sequenced in a study of blood T cell repertoires in COVID-19. Repertoires were generated with immunoSEQ multiplex PCR, while TCRdb's copy carries only in-frame clones and drops some. The sample shows a few hundred thousand clones, nearly 90% of them seen only once. Specimen: PBMCs or T cells enriched from blood (not recorded which). The receptors stem from a woman aged 18-29 years with acute COVID-19.

The V call is TRBV28, the J call TRBJ2-7; the match to TRBD2 covers 7 bases. The junction had 3 bases not matched to a gene; V was cut back by 5 bases and J by 2 bases. This CDR3 is 13 amino acids long. CDR1 is MDHEN and CDR2 is SYDVKM in the germline V gene. CDR3 region: CASSLAEPYEQYF. The CDR3 nucleotides are TGTGCCAGCAGTCTAGCGGAGCCCTACGAGCAGTACTTC.

This chain joins TRBV6-5 and TRBJ2-5, with D tentatively TRBD2 (6 bases). Germline V gene data show CDR1 as MNHEY and CDR2 as SVGAGI. The CDR3 totals 15 residues. The germline V and J ends were trimmed by 7 bases and 3 bases, with 18 bases remaining between them. The DNA for the CDR3 is TGTGCCAGCACATTATCACGCCCGGGGGAAGAGACCCAGTACTTC. Amino acids: CASTLSRPGEETQYF.

The V and J genes are TRBV27 and TRBJ2-7; 10 bases align to TRBD1. Losses at the gene ends were 4 bases for V and 3 bases for J; bases not matched to a gene: 6. The CDR3 spans 15 residues. From germline, CDR1 is MNHEY and CDR2 SMNVEV (reference sequence). The CDR3 nucleotides read TGTGCCAGCAGTTCCGGGGACAGGGGCCTCTACGAGCAGTACTTC. It specifies CASSSGDRGLYEQYF.

A single count supports this clone. DNA of the CDR3: TGTGCCAGTGAGGGGACAGGGCTAAACACCATATATTTT. This encodes CASEGTGLNTIYF. V and J are TRBV2 and TRBJ1-3, with TRBD1 matching over 9 bases. Germline CDR1 is SNHLY and CDR2 is FYNNEI. The CDR3 runs to 13 residues. The V segment lost 9 bases and the J segment 6 bases; nucleotides outside the gene matches: 6.

The V gene is TRBV24-1, the J gene TRBJ2-3; a possible D gene is TRBD2 (6 bases). In germline, CDR1 is KGHDR, CDR2 SFDVKD. The CDR3 runs to 18 residues. V lost 0 bases to trimming and J lost 1 base, with 16 bases between them. The CDR3 DNA reads TGTGCCACCAGTGATTTGCAATTTGGCGGGATTGGCACAGATACGCAGTATTTT. Its protein product is CATSDLQFGGIGTDTQYF.

The J gene is TRBJ2-7, the V gene TRBV19; maybe TRBD1 (5 bases). This CDR3 is 14 amino acids long. V was cut by 8 bases and J by 1 base, with 15 bases left in between. Germline CDR1 and CDR2: LNHDA and SQIVND (reference sequence). This chain's CDR3 is CASGAETTSYEQYF. CDR3 nucleotide sequence: TGTGCCAGTGGGGCAGAAACAACTTCCTACGAGCAGTACTTC.

J is TRBJ1-1 and V is TRBV7-9, with D unclear. Per the germline V gene, CDR1 is SEHNR and CDR2 is FQNEAQ (reference sequence). The CDR3 sequence is 14 residues long. The V and J ends lost 6 bases and 1 base respectively, with 12 bases between them. DNA of the CDR3: TGTGCCAGCAGTCCTCCCGACTGGAACACTGAAGCTTTCTTT. Translation gives CASSPPDWNTEAFF.

The genes are TRBV4-2 and TRBJ1-2; D possibly corresponds to TRBD1 (5 bases). This CDR3 spans 18 amino acids. Trimming took 0 bases from V and 4 from J, leaving 21 bases between them. CDR1 and CDR2 from the germline V gene are LGHNA and YNFKEQ. The CDR3 sequence is CASSQDWGEVPFLYGYTF. The CDR3 nucleotides read TGTGCCAGCAGCCAAGATTGGGGGGAGGTTCCTTTCCTCTATGGCTACACCTTC.

This chain connects TRBV3-1 (or the pseudogene TRBV3-2) to TRBJ2-7; 7 bases align to TRBD2. V shed 1 base and J 6 bases; nucleotides not matched to a gene: 3. Per germline, CDR1 LGHDT and CDR2 YNNKEL (reference sequence). This CDR3 comprises 13 residues. The CDR3, as DNA: TGTGCCAGCAGCCAAGGTCAGCGGGGCGAGCAGTACTTC. Amino acid sequence: CASSQGQRGEQYF.

The DNA of the CDR3 is TGTGCCAGTAGTATCCAGCGGGTGAACAATGAGCAGTTCTTC. Its translation is CASSIQRVNNEQFF. The chain joins TRBV19 to TRBJ2-1; TRBD2 is a possible D gene (6 bases). V lost 3 bases to trimming and J lost 5 bases, with 11 bases between them. The CDR3 covers 14 residues. Germline CDR1 is LNHDA and CDR2 is SQIVND (reference sequence).

The chain uses TRBV2 and TRBJ2-7; weak D call: TRBD2 (6 bases). The CDR3 runs 15 residues. Germline V gene data show CDR1 as SNHLY and CDR2 as FYNNEI. Trimming cost V 8 bases and J 6 bases, with 23 bases left between them. The CDR3 DNA reads as TGTGCCAGCGGATCAGCGGCGGCGGGACCTTTCGAGCAGTACTTC. Amino acid sequence: CASGSAAAGPFEQYF.

The chain is built from TRBV14 and TRBJ2-7, with D possibly TRBD1 on 5 matching bases. This CDR3 is 14 amino acids long. The V gene's germline CDR1 is SGHDN and CDR2 FVKESK. With 4 bases removed from V and 4 bases from J, the gap between germline ends came to 14 bases. CDR3 DNA sequence: TGTGCCAGCAGCCCACATGGGGCTGGGTACGAGCAGTACTTC. Its translation is CASSPHGAGYEQYF.

The chain recombines TRBV12-3 or TRBV12-4 with TRBJ1-1; D not certain. The CDR3 is made up of 12 amino acids. Trimming took 3 bases from V and 4 from J, leaving 6 bases between them. The CDR3 nucleotides read TGTGCCAGCAGTTTTCGGAGCACTGAAGCTTTCTTT. This sequence encodes CASSFRSTEAFF.

The chain is built from TRBV19 and TRBJ2-7; TRBD2 is a possible D gene (5 bases). Germline values: CDR1 LNHDA, CDR2 SQIVND (reference sequence). V gave up 5 bases and J gave up 2 bases, with 10 bases separating them. This CDR3 spans 13 amino acids. The chain's CDR3 is CASSLRVTYEQYF. Written as DNA, the CDR3 is TGTGCCAGTAGTCTGAGGGTAACCTACGAGCAGTACTTC.

The chain links TRBV4-2 to TRBJ2-1; 9 nucleotides align to TRBD1. The CDR3 is 12 amino acids. The V gene's germline CDR1 is LGHNA and CDR2 YNFKEQ. V shed 6 bases and J 8 bases; nucleotides not matched to a gene: 2. The CDR3 here is CASRGQGHEQFF. DNA of the CDR3: TGTGCCAGCAGGGGACAGGGACATGAGCAGTTCTTC.

The rearrangement joins TRBV5-4 to TRBJ2-7; the D gene is possibly TRBD2 (6 bases). The CDR3 is 16 residues long. Germline CDR1 reads SGHNT; CDR2 reads YYREEE (reference sequence). Trimming took 0 bases from V and 4 from J, leaving 17 bases between them. In DNA form, the CDR3 reads TGTGCCAGCAGCTTGGGTGGGGCTAGCGCAACTTACGAGCAGTACTTC. Protein product: CASSLGGASATYEQYF. Supplemented by reference TRBV5-4 and TRBJ2-7, the full variable domain reads ETGVTQSPTHLIKTRGQQVTLRCSSQSGHNTVSWYQQALGQGPQFIFQYYREEENGRGNFPPRFSGLQFPNYSSELNVNALELDDSALYLCASSLGGASATYEQYFGPGTRLTVT.

The chain joins TRBV7-9 to TRBJ2-5; 10 bases match TRBD1. In germline, CDR1 is SEHNR, CDR2 FQNEAQ (reference sequence). The CDR3 runs 15 residues. After removal of 4 bases from V and 10 bases from J, the junction contained 12 bases not matched to a gene. For the CDR3, the DNA is TGTGCCAGCAGCTACCCGCCGGGACAGGGGTCGGACCAGTACTTC. As protein: CASSYPPGQGSDQYF.

The chain uses TRBV5-1 and TRBJ2-1; 13 bases line up with TRBD2. This CDR3 has 18 residues. The junction had 21 bases not matched to a gene; V was cut back by 6 bases and J by 12 bases. Looked up from germline, CDR1 is SGHRS and CDR2 is YFSETQ. The CDR3 nucleotides read TGCGCCAGCACCCCAGACGCCGGACTAGCGGGAGCGGTCGGTGGGCAGTTCTTC. Protein product: CASTPDAGLAGAVGGQFF. Looking up the rest from reference TRBV5-1 and TRBJ2-1 gives the full variable domain: KAGVTQTPRYLIKTRGQQVTLSCSPISGHRSVSWYQQTPGQGLQFLFEYFSETQRNKGNFPGRFSGRQFSNSRSEMNVSTLELGDSALYLCASTPDAGLAGAVGGQFFGPGTRLTVL.

This clone was recorded at least ten times. The chain has TRBV29-1 and TRBJ2-2; a possible D gene is TRBD1 (6 bases). Germline CDR1 SQVTM, CDR2 ANQGSEA. The CDR3 sequence is 13 residues long. Trimming left V 4 bases short and J 1 base short, with 7 bases between. The CDR3 spells CSVAQGNTGELFF. The CDR3, as DNA: TGCAGCGTTGCACAGGGGAACACCGGGGAGCTGTTTTTT.

The chain carries TRBV5-6 and TRBJ1-1; 7 bases align to TRBD1. The CDR3 is made up of 14 amino acids. The ends lost 0 bases at V and 2 bases at J; junction bases unmatched: 1. The germline CDR1 and CDR2 sequences are SGHDT and YYEEEE. CDR3 protein: CASSLGGGNTEAFF. CDR3 DNA: TGTGCCAGCAGCTTGGGAGGGGGCAACACTGAAGCTTTCTTT.

The genes are TRBV14 and TRBJ1-6, with D uncertain. Germline lookup yields CDR1 SGHDN and CDR2 FVKESK. The CDR3 contains 17 residues. V was shortened by 0 bases and J by 6 bases, with 15 bases between the two germline ends. CDR3 in DNA: TGTGCCAGCAGCCAAGAGGTGTTTGCAGAGGCTAATTCACCCCTCCACTTT. As protein: CASSQEVFAEANSPLHF.

The rearrangement links TRBV30 to TRBJ1-4, with D unresolved. V was trimmed by 2 bases and J by 11 bases, leaving 9 bases between them. Germline lookup yields CDR1 GTSNPN and CDR2 SVGIG (reference sequence). The CDR3 covers 11 residues. CDR3 DNA sequence: TGTGCCTGGAGTCGAGGCGAGAAACTGTTTTTT. Translation: CAWSRGEKLFF.

In nucleotides, the CDR3 is TGTGCCAGCAGCCCGCGGACAGGTACCGGGGAGCTGTTTTTT. Protein sequence: CASSPRTGTGELFF. The chain carries TRBV7-2 and TRBJ2-2; 7 bases match TRBD1. The junction had 5 bases not matched to a gene; V was cut back by 5 bases and J by 5 bases. The germline V gene encodes CDR1 SGHTA and CDR2 FQGNSA. This CDR3 region has 14 residues.

The rearrangement uses TRBV15 and TRBJ1-2; D remains unclear. There are 15 residues in the CDR3. CDR1 LNHNV and CDR2 YYDKDF come from the germline V gene (reference sequence). With 0 bases removed from V and 8 bases from J, the gap between germline ends came to 16 bases. Here the CDR3 reads CATSRDVLRGEGYTF. CDR3 DNA sequence: TGTGCCACCAGCAGAGATGTCCTCCGGGGTGAAGGCTACACCTTC.

The chain is built from TRBV19 and TRBJ1-5; TRBD1 matches 7 bases. Unmatched junction bases numbered 3, after V lost 7 bases and J lost 3 bases. Germline CDR1 reads LNHDA; CDR2 reads SQIVND (reference sequence). The CDR3 loop spans 13 amino acids. CDR3 nucleotides: TGTGCCAGTAAAGGACAGGACAATCAGCCCCAGCATTTT. It specifies CASKGQDNQPQHF. Based on the CDR3 plus reference TRBV19 and TRBJ1-5, the full variable domain is DGGITQSPKYLFRKEGQNVTLSCEQNLNHDAMYWYRQDPGQGLRLIYYSQIVNDFQKGDIAEGYSVSREKKESFPLTVTSAQKNPTAFYLCASKGQDNQPQHFGDGTRLSIL.

Comment on this clone: Other DNA sequences of this sample code for an identical CDR3. V gene TRBV27 combines with J gene TRBJ2-7, with 8 bases identical to TRBD2. Trimming took 6 bases from V and 4 from J; bases not matched to a gene: 5. The CDR3 loop spans 13 amino acids. Germline V gene sequence: CDR1 MNHEY, CDR2 SMNVEV (reference sequence). The CDR3 protein is CASRISSGYEQYF. In DNA, the CDR3 is TGTGCCAGCAGAATTTCTAGCGGGTACGAGCAGTACTTC.

The J gene is TRBJ2-1, the V gene TRBV9, with a tentative D call TRBD2 (5 bases). The CDR3 sequence is 13 residues long. CDR1 is SGDLS, CDR2 YYNGEE, per germline. V was pared by 0 bases and J by 9 bases, with 10 bases between. CDR3 DNA sequence: TGTGCCAGCAGCGTAGTATCGGGGAGTGAGCAGTTCTTC. Amino acids: CASSVVSGSEQFF.

CDR3 sequence (DNA): TGTGCCAGCAGTTCCCCCGGACAGCCGAACACTGAAGCTTTCTTT. Encoded protein: CASSSPGQPNTEAFF. The chain uses TRBV27 and TRBJ1-1, with D possibly TRBD1 on 6 matching bases. The CDR3 length is 15 residues. V was pared by 4 bases and J by 1 base, with 13 bases between. Germline lookup yields CDR1 MNHEY and CDR2 SMNVEV (reference sequence).

The chain uses TRBV3-1 (or the pseudogene TRBV3-2) and TRBJ1-2; 8 positions match TRBD1. The CDR3 spans 13 residues. V lost 0 bases, J lost 11 bases, and 5 bases stayed unmatched. CDR1 LGHDT and CDR2 YNNKEL come from the germline V gene (reference sequence). The CDR3 is CASSQDEDREYTF. The CDR3 DNA sequence: TGTGCCAGCAGCCAAGATGAGGACAGGGAATACACCTTC.

The chain recombines TRBV10-3 with TRBJ1-3; D unclear. This CDR3 has 13 amino acids. Germline V gives CDR1 ENHRY, CDR2 SYGVKD. V lost 10 bases to trimming and J lost 15 bases, with 25 bases between them. The CDR3 protein is CATNDNWTGEPYF. Written as DNA, the CDR3 is TGTGCCACTAACGACAACTGGACTGGGGAACCATATTTT.